Only one count was recorded for the clone carrying this T cell receptor beta chain. The antigen is undetermined. The sample holds other DNA sequences that translate to the same CDR3. The sample originates from a study of CD4+ T cells in melanoma. Study-wide results and limits: CD8+ T cell, macrophage and B cell function reportedly correlated with neoantigen-specific CD4+ T cells. Neoantigen-specific CD4+ T cells in melanoma reportedly had diverse differentiation states.

V lost 3 bases and J lost 1, with 7 bases in between. The CDR3 contains 14 residues. The germline gives CDR1 SGHRS, CDR2 YFSETQ. The table came from immunoSEQ multiplex PCR; TCRdb's copy has only in-frame clones and leaves some out. The repertoire consists of around 20,000 clones, with about four fifths occurring once and the leading ten covering approximately 5.4%. Sample: cells from a culture (not recorded whether cultured in vitro). The source is a human donor with melanoma. V gene TRBV5-1 combines with J gene TRBJ2-2; D not resolved. The CDR3 DNA is TGCGCCAGCAGCTCCGACGGGAACACCGGGGAGCTGTTTTTT. Its protein product is CASSSDGNTGELFF.